This TCR beta chain was identified during a study of metastatic and nonmetastatic thyroid tumors. About the study: Across blood and tumor or nodule tissue, repertoires from malignant and benign thyroid patients were compared with one another.

Not a single patient had been given any form of treatment at any point before undergoing thyroid surgery. Concerning this clone itself: Its specificity is not known.

J lost 6 bases, V lost 3 bases, and 12 bases had no gene match. CDR1 and CDR2 from the germline V gene are DFQATT and SNEGSKA (reference sequence). This CDR3 has 15 amino acids. TCRdb re-clonotyped the PCR reads via MiXCR. The sample contains tens of thousands of clones, approximately 18% of which appear only once. Points from the study as a whole: Significantly greater TCR beta diversity was reportedly found in malignant thyroid tumors than in benign nodules (in blood and tumor).

The origin of this receptor is a male donor with papillary thyroid cancer or a benign thyroid nodule (not recorded which). Some clones in this sample may be carry-over from other donors' samples. Material for sequencing was blood. The rearrangement links TRBV20-1 to TRBJ2-7; 9 bases are shared with TRBD1. The CDR3 reads CSASRGGTGSREQYF. The CDR3 region has the DNA TGCAGTGCTAGCAGGGGCGGGACAGGGAGCCGCGAGCAGTACTTC.